The 32 T cell receptor beta chains reported below all come from one sample, sequenced in a study of early T cells in non-severe SARS-CoV-2 infection. MiXCR was run by TCRdb on the 5' RACE reads, yielding one entry per CDR3 protein. The sample lists about 22,000 distinct CDR3 sequences, about 3.7% occurring once. The sequenced material came from whole blood. Every receptor here comes from an adult who was a healthcare worker with PCR-confirmed SARS-CoV-2 infection or an uninfected control (not recorded which).

V and J are TRBV19 and TRBJ2-1; 7 positions agree with TRBD1. This CDR3 has 11 residues. Per germline, CDR1 LNHDA and CDR2 SQIVND (reference sequence). V shed 8 bases and J 9 bases; nucleotides not matched to a gene: 4. The CDR3 loop is CASLQGSEQFF. The CDR3 DNA sequence: TGTGCCAGTCTACAGGGGAGTGAGCAGTTCTTC. Looking up the rest from reference TRBV19 and TRBJ2-1 gives the full variable domain: DGGITQSPKYLFRKEGQNVTLSCEQNLNHDAMYWYRQDPGQGLRLIYYSQIVNDFQKGDIAEGYSVSREKKESFPLTVTSAQKNPTAFYLCASLQGSEQFFGPGTRLTVL.

The chain recombines TRBV5-1 with TRBJ1-2, with D unresolved. The CDR3 contains 14 residues. V lost 4 bases to trimming and J lost 4 bases, with 14 bases between them. Germline V gene lookup returns CDR1 SGHRS and CDR2 YFSETQ. The CDR3 loop is CASSRSDGSYGYTF. CDR3 nucleotide sequence: TGCGCCAGCAGCCGATCGGACGGATCCTATGGCTACACCTTC.

The sample holds many counts of this clonotype. The rearrangement joins TRBV7-3 to TRBJ2-5; no firm D call. Germline V gene data show CDR1 as SGHTA and CDR2 as FQGTGA. The CDR3 has 13 residues. Deletions cut 0 bases from V and 7 bases from J, with 9 bases between. The CDR3 coding sequence is TGTGCCAGCAGCTTAACGCCCGGAGCGACCCAGTACTTC. Its protein is CASSLTPGATQYF.

This sequence joins TRBV7-9 and TRBJ1-1; D remains ambiguous. The V gene lost 5 bases and the J gene lost 6 bases, with 16 bases spanning the gap. This CDR3 contains 14 residues. From germline, CDR1 is SEHNR and CDR2 FQNEAQ (reference sequence). This chain's CDR3 is CASSPAKEVSEAFF. For the CDR3, the DNA is TGTGCCAGCAGCCCGGCCAAGGAGGTGTCTGAAGCTTTCTTT.

This clonotype was counted a few times. This rearrangement joins TRBV10-3 to TRBJ2-3; D is possibly TRBD1 (6 bases). Germline V CDR1 and CDR2: ENHRY, SYGVKD. This CDR3 is 14 amino acids long. Trimming removed 4 bases at V and 1 base at J, with 9 bases between. This chain's CDR3 is CAISGGGGTDTQYF. The CDR3, as DNA: TGTGCCATCAGTGGAGGGGGTGGCACAGATACGCAGTATTTT.

This clonotype was detected ten times or more. The chain employs TRBV2 and TRBJ1-2; D not resolved. V dropped 8 bases and J dropped 8 bases, with 6 bases sitting between them. This CDR3 is 9 amino acids long. Germline V CDR1 and CDR2: SNHLY, FYNNEI. CDR3 sequence reads: CASGEGYTF. CDR3 sequence (DNA): TGTGCCAGCGGGGAGGGCTACACCTTC.

This clonotype has ten or more counts. The rearrangement uses TRBV5-1 and TRBJ2-1; D gene uncertain. V lost 3 bases to trimming and J lost 6 bases, with 10 bases between them. Germline V CDR1 and CDR2: SGHRS, YFSETQ. The CDR3 runs 13 residues. The CDR3 DNA reads TGCGCCAGCAGCTCCCGACCTCCCAATGAGCAGTTCTTC. As protein: CASSSRPPNEQFF.

This clonotype was seen at least ten times. The V and J genes are TRBV7-2 and TRBJ1-5; the D gene is possibly TRBD1 (5 bases). This CDR3 contains 16 residues. Germline loops: CDR1 SGHTA, CDR2 FQGNSA. V dropped 4 bases and J dropped 0 bases, with 13 bases sitting between them. CDR3 amino acids: CASSSRGTVSNQPQHF. Written as DNA, the CDR3 is TGTGCCAGCAGCTCCCGGGGGACGGTTAGCAATCAGCCCCAGCATTTT.

The sample holds many counts of this clonotype. The CDR3 spells CASSLAGLYNEQFF. The CDR3 nucleotides are TGTGCCAGCAGCTTAGCGGGCCTCTACAATGAGCAGTTCTTC. The chain combines TRBV11-3 with TRBJ2-1; D uncertain. This CDR3 has 14 residues. The V end was cut by 1 base, the J end by 3 bases, with 7 bases between. The germline V gene has CDR1 SGHNT and CDR2 YENEEA. The entire variable domain, with the rest obtained from reference TRBV11-3 and TRBJ2-1, is as follows: EAGVVQSPRYKIIEKKQPVAFWCNPISGHNTLYWYLQNLGQGPELLIRYENEEAVDDSQLPKDRFSAERLKGVDSTLKIQPAELGDSAVYLCASSLAGLYNEQFFGPGTRLTVL.

This clonotype was observed a few times. V and J are TRBV18 and TRBJ1-1, with 7 bases lining up with TRBD1. The CDR3 runs to 14 residues. With 4 bases clipped from V and 0 bases from J, the junction kept 2 bases outside the gene matches. Per the germline V gene, CDR1 is KGHSH and CDR2 is LQKENI. The CDR3 DNA reads as TGTGCCAGCTCACTCGACAGGGTGAACACTGAAGCTTTCTTT. It yields the protein CASSLDRVNTEAFF.

The sample holds many counts of this clonotype. This rearrangement joins TRBV18 to TRBJ2-7; maybe TRBD1 (7 bases). Germline V gene lookup returns CDR1 KGHSH and CDR2 LQKENI. V was shortened by 6 bases and J by 2 bases, with 14 bases between the two germline ends. The CDR3 totals 14 residues. The CDR3 DNA reads TGTGCCAGCTCCCCCTCAGGGGGGACCTACGAGCAGTACTTC. Its protein is CASSPSGGTYEQYF.

This clonotype has a count of ten or more. The chain recombines TRBV10-1 with TRBJ2-1, with 8 bases identical to TRBD2. Germline V lookup: CDR1 WNHNN, CDR2 SYGVQD (reference sequence). V shed 7 bases, J shed 2 bases, and the junction held 16 bases outside the gene matches. This CDR3 contains 18 residues. CDR3 DNA: TGCGCCAGCACCACCCTTCCATTAGCGGGGAGAACCTACAATGAGCAGTTCTTC. The encoded protein is CASTTLPLAGRTYNEQFF.

At least ten counts were recorded for this clonotype. This sequence joins TRBV12-3 or TRBV12-4 and TRBJ1-5, with D perhaps matching TRBD1 (6 bases). This CDR3 is 15 amino acids long. With 6 bases removed from V and 0 bases from J, the gap between germline ends came to 12 bases. DNA of the CDR3: TGTGCCAGCAGCCAGACAGGTCGTAGCAATCAGCCCCAGCATTTT. Translating gives CASSQTGRSNQPQHF.

This clonotype showed up just a few times. The rearrangement joins TRBV9 to TRBJ1-1; D might be TRBD1 (6 bases). The CDR3 totals 14 residues. The germline gives CDR1 SGDLS, CDR2 YYNGEE. Trimming took 5 bases from V and 7 from J, leaving 18 bases between them. The CDR3 loop reads CASSFAWGRNEAFF. Written as DNA, the CDR3 is TGTGCCAGCAGTTTTGCGTGGGGGCGGAATGAAGCTTTCTTT. The variable domain in full, with the rest retrieved from reference TRBV9 and TRBJ1-1, is DSGVTQTPKHLITATGQRVTLRCSPRSGDLSVYWYQQSLDQGLQFLIQYYNGEERAKGNILERFSAQQFPDLHSELNLSSLELGDSALYFCASSFAWGRNEAFFGQGTRLTVV.

In its sample, this clonotype was seen many times. CDR3 nucleotides: TGCGCCAGCAAAGGCAGGGGCCATCAGCCCCAGCATTTT. Protein: CASKGRGHQPQHF. This chain joins TRBV10-2 and TRBJ1-5; tentatively, D is TRBD1 (6 bases). V gave up 7 bases and J gave up 5 bases, with 12 bases separating them. From germline, CDR1 is WSHSY and CDR2 SAAADI. The CDR3 length is 13 residues.

This clonotype rates as medium-sized. The chain recombines TRBV20-1 with TRBJ1-6; the D gene is possibly TRBD1 (5 bases). In germline, CDR1 is DFQATT, CDR2 SNEGSKA (reference sequence). Trimming shortened V by 2 bases and J by 5 bases, and 13 bases separated the two germline ends. The CDR3 is 15 amino acids. CDR3: CSARSLGVDNSPLHF. The CDR3 DNA reads as TGCAGTGCTAGAAGTTTAGGGGTTGATAATTCACCCCTCCACTTT.

This clonotype was counted many times. This chain connects TRBV4-3 to TRBJ2-1; no clear D gene. CDR1 and CDR2 (germline): LGHNA, YSLEER. The CDR3 runs 13 residues. Trimming stripped 0 bases from V and 6 bases from J, with 6 bases between. The DNA of the CDR3 is TGCGCCAGCAGCCAAGAGCCTTCCAATGAGCAGTTCTTC. This codes for CASSQEPSNEQFF.

The sample holds many counts of this clonotype. The CDR3 nucleotides are TGCGCCAGCAGCCAAACAGGGTCGGGGGAGACCCAGTACTTC. Its translation is CASSQTGSGETQYF. The rearrangement links TRBV4-1 to TRBJ2-5; the D gene is possibly TRBD1 (6 bases). Between the trimmed V and J ends, which lost 2 bases and 5 bases, there was a span of 12 bases. The CDR3 covers 14 residues. Germline CDR1 reads MGHRA; CDR2 reads YSYEKL.

This clonotype is labeled as medium-sized. The CDR3, as DNA: TGTGCCAGCAGGAAACAGACAGGAACTAATGAAAAACTGTTTTTT. Amino acids: CASRKQTGTNEKLFF. The V gene is TRBV2, the J gene TRBJ1-4; a possible D gene is TRBD1 (6 bases). This CDR3 region has 15 residues. Germline values: CDR1 SNHLY, CDR2 FYNNEI. Trimming left V 6 bases short and J 1 base short, with 12 bases between.

This clonotype has at least ten counts. V and J are TRBV6-1 and TRBJ1-4; D unresolved. CDR3 length: 14 amino acids. V lost 4 bases and J 5 bases, leaving 11 bases between the germline ends. The germline V gene has CDR1 MNHNS and CDR2 SASEGT. CDR3: CASSADSGNEKLFF. CDR3 DNA sequence: TGTGCCAGCAGTGCGGATTCGGGCAATGAAAAACTGTTTTTT.

This clonotype was picked up many times. CDR3 bases: TGTGCCAGCAGCAAAGAGGGCTCCTCGGCCTACGAGCAGTACTTC. Translation: CASSKEGSSAYEQYF. The chain is built from TRBV21-1 and TRBJ2-7; TRBD2, the table's D call, was not compared with the DNA. TRBV21-1 is reported as a pseudogene. CDR3 size: 15 residues.

This clonotype appeared many times. This chain uses TRBV19 with TRBJ2-5, with 7 bases that match TRBD2. Germline CDR1 reads LNHDA; CDR2 reads SQIVND (reference sequence). Trimming removed 6 bases from V and 6 bases from J; junction bases left unmatched: 7. This CDR3 is 13 amino acids long. The CDR3 coding sequence is TGTGCCAGTAGCGCGACTAGCACCCAGACCCAGTACTTC. Amino acid sequence: CASSATSTQTQYF.

This clonotype was observed at least ten times. J is TRBJ1-4 and V is TRBV6-6; 12 nucleotides line up with TRBD1. This CDR3 contains 16 residues. Germline CDR1 and CDR2: MNHNY and SVGAGI (reference sequence). V lost 7 bases to trimming and J lost 9 bases; unmatched junction nucleotides: 12. CDR3 coding DNA: TGTGCCAGCATGTATTCTGGGACAGGGGGCGTGAAAAAACTGTTTTTT. Translated, it gives CASMYSGTGGVKKLFF.

This clonotype was detected ten times or more. The V gene is TRBV12-3 or TRBV12-4, the J gene TRBJ1-2, with 8 bases identical to TRBD1. CDR3 length equals 15 residues. After removal of 6 bases from V and 4 bases from J, the junction contained 10 bases not matched to a gene. The CDR3 bases are TGTGCCAGCAGCCGGGGACAGGCCACTTCCTATGGCTACACCTTC. Its translation: CASSRGQATSYGYTF.

This clonotype was detected many times. The gene calls are TRBV29-1 and TRBJ1-2; 10 bases align to TRBD1. The CDR3 spans 14 residues. Looked up from germline, CDR1 is SQVTM and CDR2 is ANQGSEA. Trimming took 5 bases from V and 6 from J; bases not matched to a gene: 9. The CDR3 DNA is TGCAGCGTTAGTACCGGGACAGGGGTTGATGGCTACACCTTC. It codes for CSVSTGTGVDGYTF.

This clonotype was recorded many times. The chain joins TRBV29-1 to TRBJ2-3; possibly TRBD1 for D (6 bases). V shed 4 bases and J shed 5 bases, with 10 bases lying between them. CDR1 and CDR2 from the germline V gene are SQVTM and ANQGSEA. The CDR3 has 12 residues. This chain's CDR3 is CSVVGGGDTQYF. Written as DNA, the CDR3 is TGCAGCGTTGTTGGGGGCGGAGATACGCAGTATTTT.

J is TRBJ2-7 and V is TRBV5-1; D remains ambiguous. In germline, CDR1 is SGHRS, CDR2 YFSETQ. The CDR3 totals 13 residues. V lost 4 bases and J 6 bases, leaving 14 bases between the germline ends. CDR3 residues: CASSALQPPEQYF. CDR3 bases: TGCGCCAGCAGCGCCCTCCAGCCCCCCGAGCAGTACTTC.

This clonotype was observed many times. The V call is TRBV12-3 or TRBV12-4, the J call TRBJ1-1, with D uncertain. The CDR3 length is 15 residues. V lost 0 bases, J lost 0 bases, and 8 bases lay in between. Here the CDR3 reads CASSLALQMNTEAFF. The CDR3 coding sequence is TGTGCCAGCAGTTTAGCGCTACAAATGAACACTGAAGCTTTCTTT.

This clonotype has at least ten counts. The V and J genes are TRBV29-1 and TRBJ1-1, with a tentative D call TRBD1 (6 bases). The V end was cut by 7 bases, the J end by 1 base, with 10 bases between. Germline lookup yields CDR1 SQVTM and CDR2 ANQGSEA. This CDR3 region has 12 residues. This chain's CDR3 is CSGSQGNTEAFF. The CDR3 DNA is TGCAGCGGATCACAGGGGAACACTGAAGCTTTCTTT. The full variable domain, with the rest looked up from reference TRBV29-1 and TRBJ1-1, is SAVISQKPSRDICQRGTSLTIQCQVDSQVTMMFWYRQQPGQSLTLIATANQGSEATYESGFVIDKFPISRPNLTFSTLTVSNMSPEDSSIYLCSGSQGNTEAFFGQGTRLTVV.

The chain has TRBV7-6 and TRBJ2-5; 10 positions agree with TRBD2. Germline CDR1 reads SGHVS; CDR2 reads FNYEAQ. The CDR3 has 16 amino acids. Trimming removed 2 bases from V and 6 bases from J; junction bases left unmatched: 9. CDR3 amino acids: CASSLTSTSGKKTQYF. For the CDR3, the DNA is TGTGCCAGCAGCTTAACTTCTACTAGCGGGAAGAAGACCCAGTACTTC.

This rearrangement joins TRBV6-6 to TRBJ1-5; TRBD1 matches 10 bases. The CDR3 loop spans 16 amino acids. Germline CDR1 is MNHNY and CDR2 is SVGAGI (reference sequence). J lost 7 bases, V lost 2 bases, and 8 bases had no gene match. CDR3 DNA: TGTGCCAGCAGTTACGGGGAGGGACAGGGGAGACAGCCCCAGCATTTT. This gives the protein CASSYGEGQGRQPQHF.

This clonotype was detected ten times or more. The rearrangement joins TRBV12-5 to TRBJ2-1; D unresolved. The V gene's germline CDR1 is LGHNT and CDR2 FRNRAP. The CDR3 covers 13 residues. V lost 1 base, J lost 9 bases, and 10 bases lay in between. DNA for the CDR3: TGTGCTAGTGGTTTGGGGAACCGGGCTGAGCAGTTCTTC. Translation gives CASGLGNRAEQFF.